Listed below are T cell receptor beta chains from one sample, sequenced in a study of T cell responses to AZD1222 COVID-19 vaccine. Sequencing was performed with immunoSEQ multiplex PCR; in TCRdb, only in-frame clones are kept and a portion is missing. The sample lists about 120,000 clones; approximately 84% were seen once. This specimen was peripheral blood, taken on day 0 of AZD1222 vaccination. These receptors were collected from an adult in good health. Both conserved end residues are part of each CDR3. D genes are given only for firm matches. Clone size appears in some rows only: once, few, many, or a class for an expanded clone.

CDR3nt	CDR3aa	d_gene	v_gene	j_gene	abundance
TGTGCCTGGAGCGGAGGGGGGGTCCGGAATCAGCCCCAGCATTTT	CAWSGGGVRNQPQHF	.	TRBV30	TRBJ1-5	.
TGTGCCAGCAGCTGGGGGTCTGGGGCCAACGTCCTGACTTTC	CASSWGSGANVLTF	.	TRBV7-3	TRBJ2-6	.
TGTGCCAGCAGCTTGGCCGACCACGGGGGGGAGCAGTACTTC	CASSLADHGGEQYF	TRBD2	TRBV5-8	TRBJ2-7	once
TGCGCCAGCAGGGGAGGGACCTACACCCAAGAGACCCAGTACTTC	CASRGGTYTQETQYF	TRBD2	TRBV5-1	TRBJ2-5	.
TGTGCCTGGACGCCCCAGGGAGGTTGGAACGAGCAGTACTTC	CAWTPQGGWNEQYF	.	TRBV30	TRBJ2-7	.
TGCGCCAGCAGCCAAGATCCGAAGCGGACAAGGAGGGGGAACACTGAAGCTTTCTTT	CASSQDPKRTRRGNTEAFF	.	TRBV4-1	TRBJ1-1	.
TGTGCCATCAGTGACGCTCAGGGGGGCGGTCAAGAGACCCAGTACTTC	CAISDAQGGGQETQYF	.	TRBV10-3	TRBJ2-5	few
TGTGCCAGCAGCCAGAACCTAGCGCGAGAATTC	CASSQNLAREF	.	TRBV5-6	TRBJ2-4	.
TGTGCCAGCAGCTCAGGGGGCCCCTACACTGAAGCTTTCTTT	CASSSGGPYTEAFF	TRBD1	TRBV27	TRBJ1-1	few
TGCGCCAGCAGCCAAGAGGAAGGTTACCACTATGGCTACACCTTC	CASSQEEGYHYGYTF	.	TRBV4-1	TRBJ1-2	.
TGTGCCAGCGGAAGGGGGAGGAACACTGAAGCTTTCTTT	CASGRGRNTEAFF	.	TRBV11-2	TRBJ1-1	.
TGTGCCAGCAGCTTTAAGCAGAAAAGCACAGATACGCAGTATTTT	CASSFKQKSTDTQYF	.	TRBV11-3	TRBJ2-3	.
TGTGCCAGCAGCCCCACCGAACCAGATACGCAGTATTTT	CASSPTEPDTQYF	.	TRBV6-2/TRBV6-3	TRBJ2-3	.
TGTGCCAGCAGCGTAGCTCTGGCGGGTCCGGACAGCTATGGCTACACCTTC	CASSVALAGPDSYGYTF	.	TRBV9	TRBJ1-2	.
TGTGCCAGCAGTTACGGGACTAGCGTGGTTTACGAGCAGTACTTC	CASSYGTSVVYEQYF	TRBD2	TRBV6-5	TRBJ2-7	large
TGTGCCAGTAGTTTATGGGGATCAGGAAACACCATATATTTT	CASSLWGSGNTIYF	.	TRBV19	TRBJ1-3	.
TGTGCCAGCAGCCAACTAGCGGGAGGGCTCTACGAGCAGTACTTC	CASSQLAGGLYEQYF	TRBD2	TRBV6-6	TRBJ2-7	.
TGTGCCAGCAGCTTGACAGCTGAAGCTTTCTTT	CASSLTAEAFF	.	TRBV11-3	TRBJ1-1	once
TGCGCCAGCGGGACAGGGGATAAAACCGGGGAGCTGTTTTTT	CASGTGDKTGELFF	TRBD1	TRBV5-1	TRBJ2-2	.
TGCGCCAGCAAAGGGTCTAGCGGGATCTCACGAACCTACGAGCAGTACTTC	CASKGSSGISRTYEQYF	TRBD2	TRBV4-3	TRBJ2-7	.
TGTGCCAGCAGCGCTCCTAACTTTGACAGGAGCTCCTACAATGAGCAGTTCTTC	CASSAPNFDRSSYNEQFF	.	TRBV9	TRBJ2-1	.
TGCAGTGCTACTGAACCGGGACAGGGGACCACTGAAGCTTTCTTT	CSATEPGQGTTEAFF	TRBD1	TRBV20-1	TRBJ1-1	once
TGTGCCAGTAGTCCGACAGAGAAAGAGACCCAGTACTTC	CASSPTEKETQYF	.	TRBV19	TRBJ2-5	.
TGTGCCAGCAGCTTAGTCGGGGGGAACGAGCAGTACTTC	CASSLVGGNEQYF	TRBD2	TRBV11-3	TRBJ2-7	.
TGTGCCATCAGTCCCCGGACTAGCGGGATCTACAATGAGCAGTTCTTC	CAISPRTSGIYNEQFF	TRBD2	TRBV10-3	TRBJ2-1	.
TGTGCCAGCAGCGTCAGACTAGCGGGGGGTCATGAGCAGTTCTTC	CASSVRLAGGHEQFF	TRBD2	TRBV7-6	TRBJ2-1	.
TGTGCCAGCAGCCCCTCCGGGGGGCTTGATTCACCCCTCCACTTT	CASSPSGGLDSPLHF	.	TRBV7-9	TRBJ1-6	.
TGTGCCAGCAGCTTACTGACAGGGGTGAACACTGAAGCTTTCTTT	CASSLLTGVNTEAFF	TRBD1	TRBV11-3	TRBJ1-1	.
TGTGCCAGCAGCTTAGGTCCAGGGCTCTATGGCTACACCTTC	CASSLGPGLYGYTF	.	TRBV7-8	TRBJ1-2	.
TGTGCCAGCAGCTTATGGCAGGCTCCCTACGAGCAGTACTTC	CASSLWQAPYEQYF	.	TRBV5-6	TRBJ2-7	few
TGTGCCAGCAGTGGGGGGTACCCGTACGAGCAGTACTTC	CASSGGYPYEQYF	.	TRBV5-6	TRBJ2-7	.
TGTGCCAGCAGCCCCCGTGGGGCCCCTCAAGAGACCCAGTACTTC	CASSPRGAPQETQYF	.	TRBV6-2/TRBV6-3	TRBJ2-5	.
TGTGCCAGCAGCTTAATGTATGGGGCTGGGGCCAACGTCCTGACTTTC	CASSLMYGAGANVLTF	.	TRBV7-3	TRBJ2-6	.
TGTGCCAGCAGCCAATCAGCGGGGGGTTACTACGAGCAGTACTTC	CASSQSAGGYYEQYF	TRBD2	TRBV3-1/TRBV3-2	TRBJ2-7	.
TGTGCCAGCTCACCGGGACAGGGTTCCTACGAGCAGTACTTC	CASSPGQGSYEQYF	TRBD1	TRBV18	TRBJ2-7	.
TGTGCCACCGGCGGTAATAACGACTATGGCTACACCTTC	CATGGNNDYGYTF	.	TRBV24-1	TRBJ1-2	few
TGTGCCAGTGCCCCAGGAAGCGGAGTTCAAGAGACCCAGTACTTC	CASAPGSGVQETQYF	.	TRBV19	TRBJ2-5	.
TGCGCCAGCAGCCAAGACCAGGGGATGGGTTATACGCAGTATTTT	CASSQDQGMGYTQYF	.	TRBV4-1	TRBJ2-3	.
TGTGCCAGCAGTTCCCCAGGGGAGCGCGGAAACACCTACGAGCAGTACTTC	CASSSPGERGNTYEQYF	.	TRBV27	TRBJ2-7	.
TGTGCCAGTAGTGTGACTAGCGGGAGGACCTTCGGCGGGGAGCTGTTTTTT	CASSVTSGRTFGGELFF	TRBD2	TRBV19	TRBJ2-2	.
TGTGCCAGCAGCTTAAGGACAGCCTCCTACGAGCAGTACTTC	CASSLRTASYEQYF	.	TRBV27	TRBJ2-7	.
TGTGCCAGCAGCTTAGACTGGAACATACCCACCTACGAGCAGTACTTC	CASSLDWNIPTYEQYF	.	TRBV7-2	TRBJ2-7	.
TGTGCCAGTAGTATAGACAGGGAAGGGTGGCCCTACAATGAGCAGTTCTTC	CASSIDREGWPYNEQFF	.	TRBV19	TRBJ2-1	.
TGTGCCAGCTGGTCGGGACTAGCGGAGTACAATGAGCAGTTCTTC	CASWSGLAEYNEQFF	TRBD2	TRBV2	TRBJ2-1	.
TGTGCCAGCAGTTCCGGACAGGGGACCTATGGCTACACCTTC	CASSSGQGTYGYTF	TRBD1	TRBV6-5	TRBJ1-2	.
TGTGCCAGCAGCTTAGCCTTCCAGGGGGCTTACGAGCAGTACTTC	CASSLAFQGAYEQYF	TRBD1	TRBV7-8	TRBJ2-7	.
TGTGCCAGCAGTTACTCGAGGGGGGCTAGGCAGCCCCAGCATTTT	CASSYSRGARQPQHF	.	TRBV6-6	TRBJ1-5	.
TGCGCCAGCAGCCAAGCAGGCTACGAGCAGTACTTC	CASSQAGYEQYF	.	TRBV4-1	TRBJ2-7	.